This T cell receptor beta chain appears in the sequencing data of a study of CD8 T cells in Susac syndrome. Trimming removed 4 bases from V and 9 bases from J; junction bases left unmatched: 3. Germline V lookup: CDR1 MGHDK, CDR2 SYGVNS. The CDR3 spans 12 residues. An input of 0.5 to 1 ug of RNA was subjected to reverse transcription using random hexamers. TCRdb processed the immunoSEQ multiplex PCR reads anew with MiXCR; each CDR3 protein has one entry. The sample lists roughly 160,000 distinct CDR3 sequences; approximately 94% were seen once. Sequencing of TCR beta, carried out with a high-throughput approach, was applied to CD8+ and CD4+ T cells from the blood. Susac syndrome patients met recently defined diagnostic criteria for definite or probable disease.

The chain is built from TRBV25-1 and TRBJ1-1, with 9 bases aligning to TRBD1. This TCR was sampled from a human donor with Susac syndrome. The source material was CD4+ T cells from PBMCs. The CDR3 nucleotides are TGTGCCAGCAGTGTCACAGGGGGCAAAGCTTTCTTT. Encoded protein: CASSVTGGKAFF. Filled out from reference TRBV25-1 and TRBJ1-1, the complete variable domain reads EADIYQTPRYLVIGTGKKITLECSQTMGHDKMYWYQQDPGMELHLIHYSYGVNSTEKGDLSSESTVSRIRTEHFPLTLESARPSHTSQYLCASSVTGGKAFFGQGTRLTVV.